This is a list of T cell receptor beta chains from one sample in a study of T cell changes during pregnancy in multiple sclerosis. The assay was immunoSEQ multiplex PCR, and TCRdb's table has in-frame clones only and misses some. The sample has fewer than 80,000 clones; approximately 95% are singletons. This specimen consisted of CD4+ T cells from peripheral blood mononuclear cells, obtained after pregnancy. All receptors derive from a female donor with multiple sclerosis, enrolled in a pregnancy study. The CDR3 runs from the conserved cysteine through the conserved F or W. A D gene is named only where the DNA matches it firmly. Clone size, where shown, is once, few, many, or a class for clones that have expanded.

V	D	size	J	DNA	CDR3
TRBV7-9	.	.	TRBJ2-2	TGTGCCAGCAGCCGTACCACACCCACCGGGGAGCTGTTTTTT	CASSRTTPTGELFF
TRBV5-8	TRBD2	.	TRBJ2-1	TGTGCCAGCACCCATGCGACCCGAGCGGGGGGATACAATGAGCAGTTCTTC	CASTHATRAGGYNEQFF
TRBV5-1	.	.	TRBJ1-3	TGCGCCAGCAGCTTGGGTCCGTGGACAGTGCCTGGAAACACCATATATTTT	CASSLGPWTVPGNTIYF
TRBV28	TRBD1	.	TRBJ1-2	TGTGCCAGCAGTCAGACAGGGGGTTTAGGTAACTATGGCTACACCTTC	CASSQTGGLGNYGYTF
TRBV28	.	.	TRBJ2-2	TGTGCCAGCAGAAGGAGAAGCAAAACCGGGGAGCTGTTTTTT	CASRRRSKTGELFF
TRBV18	TRBD1	.	TRBJ1-2	TGTGCCAGCTCACATAGGGACAGCCGGTTAAACTATGGCTACACCTTC	CASSHRDSRLNYGYTF
TRBV4-3	.	once	TRBJ2-2	TGCGCCAGCAGCCAACGGGTACTCTGGGACACCGGGGAGCTGTTTTTT	CASSQRVLWDTGELFF
TRBV19	TRBD2	.	TRBJ2-1	TGTGCCAGTAGCCGGCGGGGACTAGCGGGAGCCACGAGGCGGAATGAGCAGTTCTTC	CASSRRGLAGATRRNEQFF
TRBV7-2	TRBD1	.	TRBJ2-7	TGTGCCAGCAGCTTAGAGAGCGGGACAGGGGGCTACGAGCAGTACTTC	CASSLESGTGGYEQYF
TRBV15	.	.	TRBJ1-1	TGTGCCACCAGCGTGGACCCGGAGGTCGCTGAAGCTTTCTTT	CATSVDPEVAEAFF
TRBV29-1	TRBD1	.	TRBJ1-2	TGCAGCGTGCGACAGGGGGCAAGCTATGGCTACACCTTC	CSVRQGASYGYTF
TRBV5-6	.	.	TRBJ2-2	TGTGCCAGCAGCCCCGAGCCCAGGGCCCCGGAGCTGTTTTTT	CASSPEPRAPELFF
TRBV18	.	.	TRBJ1-4	TGTGCCAGCTCACCACTTCTCACAGCTGATCTTGAAAAACTGTTTTTT	CASSPLLTADLEKLFF
TRBV15	.	.	TRBJ1-3	TGTGCCACCAGCAGAGATAGTCAGGGCAAGAACTCTGGAAACACCATATATTTT	CATSRDSQGKNSGNTIYF
TRBV10-3	.	.	TRBJ2-7	TGTGCCATCAGTGAGTCGACGGGAGCCTACGAGCAGTACTTC	CAISESTGAYEQYF
TRBV29-1	.	.	TRBJ1-2	TGCAGCGTTGAGCGGCAAAGTTGGCATGGCTACACCTTC	CSVERQSWHGYTF
TRBV5-1	TRBD1	.	TRBJ2-5	TGCGCCAGCAGCTTGGACGGACAGGCGGCGGGGACCCAGTACTTC	CASSLDGQAAGTQYF
TRBV28	.	once	TRBJ2-5	TGTGCCAGCAGTTTTTCGGGAGTACAAGAGACCCAGTACTTC	CASSFSGVQETQYF
TRBV5-1	.	.	TRBJ1-1	TGCGCCAGCAGCTTGGACAGGCCAAAGAACACTGAAGCTTTCTTT	CASSLDRPKNTEAFF
TRBV5-1	.	.	TRBJ2-3	TGCGCCAGCAGCTCCCGGGGAGATACGCAGTATTTT	CASSSRGDTQYF
TRBV28	.	.	TRBJ1-2	TGTGCCAGCACCCACAGGTTTGGGTACACCTTC	CASTHRFGYTF
TRBV27	.	.	TRBJ2-1	TGTGCCAGCAGTCATAGCTCGGTAAGGTTCTTC	CASSHSSVRFF
TRBV9	.	.	TRBJ2-3	TGTGCCAGCAGCGTTGGGGCTTCCTTGTTCACAGATACGCAGTATTTT	CASSVGASLFTDTQYF
TRBV28	.	.	TRBJ1-2	TGTGCCAGCAGTTTGCGACAGGCCGATGGCTACACCTTC	CASSLRQADGYTF
TRBV28	TRBD2	.	TRBJ2-1	TGTGCCAGCCATCTTGGGGGGACTAGCGGAAATAGCAATGAGCAGTTCTTC	CASHLGGTSGNSNEQFF
TRBV27	TRBD2	.	TRBJ2-3	TGTGCCAGCAGTTTATTGGCGGGAGTTAACACAGATACGCAGTATTTT	CASSLLAGVNTDTQYF
TRBV4-2	TRBD1	.	TRBJ1-2	TGTGCCAGCAGCCAAGAAGGGGGCCACTATGGCTACACCTTC	CASSQEGGHYGYTF
TRBV4-3	TRBD1	.	TRBJ2-5	TGCGCCAGCAGCCCGAACAGGGGGAGTGGGCAAGAGACCCAGTACTTC	CASSPNRGSGQETQYF
TRBV4-3	.	.	TRBJ2-7	TGCGCCAGCAGCCAAGATTTGGAGGACGAGCAGTACTTC	CASSQDLEDEQYF
TRBV10-3	.	.	TRBJ1-5	TGTGCCATCAGTGGGGGGGGTTCTAGCAATCAGCCCCAGCATTTT	CAISGGGSSNQPQHF
TRBV19	.	.	TRBJ1-2	TGTGCCAGTAGTCCTGGTTTGGAGCGCTATGGCTACACCTTC	CASSPGLERYGYTF
TRBV4-2	TRBD1	.	TRBJ2-6	TGTGCCAGCAGCTTCTCTTTACAGGGGGCTACTGGGGCCAACGTCCTGACTTTC	CASSFSLQGATGANVLTF
TRBV28	TRBD1	.	TRBJ1-5	TGTGCCAGCCATCCCATCGGGACAGGGGGAATCCAGCCCCAGCATTTT	CASHPIGTGGIQPQHF
TRBV30	.	.	TRBJ1-2	TGTGCCTGGAGTGTACCCGGACAGTCCGTTGGCTACACCTTC	CAWSVPGQSVGYTF
TRBV5-1	.	.	TRBJ2-7	TGCGCCAGCAGCTTGGAGACCGGGATTACCTACGAGCAGTACTTC	CASSLETGITYEQYF
TRBV27	.	.	TRBJ1-3	TGTGCCAGACTCAGACAGGACAACCCTTTAGGTGGAGGAAACACCATATATTTT	CARLRQDNPLGGGNTIYF
TRBV7-2	TRBD1	.	TRBJ1-1	TGTGCCAGCAGCGCATTCCAGGGGGCGTCCACTGAAGCTTTCTTT	CASSAFQGASTEAFF
TRBV28	TRBD1	.	TRBJ2-7	TGTGCCAGCAGTCCACCGGGACAGGGTGCCTCCTACGAGCAGTACTTC	CASSPPGQGASYEQYF
TRBV7-2	.	.	TRBJ2-7	TGTGCCAGCAGCCAAAAGAGCGAGCAGTACTTC	CASSQKSEQYF
TRBV27	.	.	TRBJ2-5	TGTGCCAGCAGTGAAGAGGAGACCCAGTACTTC	CASSEEETQYF
TRBV10-3	.	once	TRBJ2-4	TGTGCCATCAGTCCCGCGAGGGACAATCGGAACATTCAGTACTTC	CAISPARDNRNIQYF
TRBV5-1	TRBD1	.	TRBJ2-1	TGCGCCAGCAGCTTGGGGGACAGGGTTGAGAATGAGCAGTTCTTC	CASSLGDRVENEQFF
TRBV18	.	.	TRBJ1-2	TGTGCCAGCTCACCACCTACCGGGATGCATGGCTACACCTTC	CASSPPTGMHGYTF
TRBV19	.	.	TRBJ2-7	TGTGCCAGTAGTATAATGCCAGGCCGAGACTACGAGCAGTACTTC	CASSIMPGRDYEQYF
TRBV6-5	.	.	TRBJ2-1	TGTGCCAGCAGTTCCTCTCCCTCACCCCTAAACAATGAGCAGTTCTTC	CASSSSPSPLNNEQFF
TRBV19	TRBD1	once	TRBJ2-7	TGTGCCAGTAGTATAGTGTCCAGGAGTAACAGGGGTTCCTACGAGCAGTACTTC	CASSIVSRSNRGSYEQYF
TRBV25-1	.	.	TRBJ2-4	TGTGCCAGCGCCAACGCAGGGGGTAGCGGCGTTCAGTACTTC	CASANAGGSGVQYF
TRBV19	TRBD1	.	TRBJ1-5	TGTGCCAGTAGCTCCAGGGGGATCGGCAATCAGCCCCAGCATTTT	CASSSRGIGNQPQHF
TRBV6-1	TRBD1	.	TRBJ2-7	TGTGCCAGCAGGAAAGGACAGGGGGAAAGGGCGCAGTACTTC	CASRKGQGERAQYF
TRBV28	.	once	TRBJ2-3	TGTGCCAGCAGTAGGGGAAGCACAGATACGCAGTATTTT	CASSRGSTDTQYF
TRBV19	.	.	TRBJ1-5	TGTGCCAGTAGTATGTGGGGCAGGGGTGATCAGCCCCAGCATTTT	CASSMWGRGDQPQHF
TRBV15	.	.	TRBJ2-3	TGTGCCACCAGCGTAGGGGGCACAGATACGCAGTATTTT	CATSVGGTDTQYF
TRBV28	.	.	TRBJ2-7	TGTGCCAGCAGTCTTGTATCGGTACTGGCCTACGAGCAGTACTTC	CASSLVSVLAYEQYF
TRBV5-4	TRBD1	.	TRBJ2-7	TGTGCCAGCAGCGGCCGGGACAGCCTCTACGAGCAGTACTTC	CASSGRDSLYEQYF
TRBV6-5	.	.	TRBJ2-1	TGTGCCAGCAGTTCCACGGGGTTGAATGAGCAGTTCTTC	CASSSTGLNEQFF
TRBV5-1	.	.	TRBJ1-2	TGCGCCAGCAGCTTAGGTCAGGGTCTTCACTATGGCTACACCTTC	CASSLGQGLHYGYTF